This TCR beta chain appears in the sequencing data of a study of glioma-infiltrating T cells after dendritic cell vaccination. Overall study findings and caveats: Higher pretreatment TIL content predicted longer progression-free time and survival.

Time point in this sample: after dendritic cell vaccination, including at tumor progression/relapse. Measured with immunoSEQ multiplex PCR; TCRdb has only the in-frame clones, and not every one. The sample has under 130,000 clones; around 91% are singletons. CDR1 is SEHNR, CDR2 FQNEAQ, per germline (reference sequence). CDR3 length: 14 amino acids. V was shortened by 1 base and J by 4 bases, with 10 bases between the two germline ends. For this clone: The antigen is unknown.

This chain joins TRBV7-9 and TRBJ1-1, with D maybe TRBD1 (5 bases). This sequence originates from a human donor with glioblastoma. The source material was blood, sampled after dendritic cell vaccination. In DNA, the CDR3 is TGTGCCAGCAGCTTAGGGCAGGGTCTCACTGAAGCTTTCTTT. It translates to CASSLGQGLTEAFF.